One sample yielded the 29 T cell receptor beta chains listed below, sequenced in a study of response to subunit inactivated influenza vaccine. TCRdb recomputed calls from the RT-PCR reads with MiXCR, one row per CDR3 protein. Among 500,000 or so distinct CDR3 sequences listed, 9.5% to 13% were seen once. The input for sequencing was PBMCs from blood, taken roughly 47 days after vaccination. Source of these receptors: a man aged 50 to 59 who received an inactivated influenza vaccine.

This clonotype was observed many times. The chain joins TRBV12-3 or TRBV12-4 to TRBJ2-7; unclear D gene. This CDR3 spans 12 amino acids. The ends were cut back, 3 bases at V and 1 base at J, with 4 bases in the middle. CDR3 sequence: CASSLRSYEQYF. The DNA for the CDR3 is TGTGCCAGCAGTTTGAGGTCCTACGAGCAGTACTTC.

This clonotype was picked up many times. The V gene is TRBV4-2, the J gene TRBJ2-7; D is unclear. The CDR3 has 15 residues. Trimming shortened V by 0 bases and J by 4 bases, and 13 bases separated the two germline ends. Germline V gives CDR1 LGHNA, CDR2 YNFKEQ. CDR3 nucleotides: TGTGCCAGCAGCCAAGATTTGGTCAGAAAGTACGAGCAGTACTTC. Its translation is CASSQDLVRKYEQYF.

This clonotype has more than one count but fewer than ten. The chain couples TRBV7-8 to TRBJ1-1, with a weak D call TRBD1 (5 bases). Trimming stripped 2 bases from V and 6 bases from J, with 13 bases between. The germline V gene encodes CDR1 SGHVS and CDR2 FQNEAQ. This CDR3 contains 14 residues. CDR3 sequence: CASSLLGPRAEAFF. In nucleotides, the CDR3 is TGTGCCAGCAGCTTACTGGGACCTCGGGCTGAAGCTTTCTTT.

The J gene is TRBJ2-1, the V gene TRBV6-1, with D maybe TRBD2 (6 bases). The germline gives CDR1 MNHNS, CDR2 SASEGT. The CDR3 has 16 residues. Trimming pared 0 bases from V and 0 bases from J, leaving 9 bases between. The CDR3 bases are TGTGCCAGCAGTGAAGCCGCCGGGAGCTCCTACAATGAGCAGTTCTTC. Amino acids: CASSEAAGSSYNEQFF.

The table lists this clonotype with many counts. This chain links TRBV10-3 with TRBJ2-3, with 8 bases aligning to TRBD2. Germline CDR1 reads ENHRY; CDR2 reads SYGVKD. The CDR3 runs 14 residues. V gave up 4 bases and J gave up 0 bases; unmatched junction bases: 0. CDR3 region: CAISAGGSTDTQYF. Here the CDR3 DNA reads TGTGCCATCAGTGCGGGGGGGAGCACAGATACGCAGTATTTT.

The V call is TRBV30, the J call TRBJ1-4, with D unresolved. Germline CDR1 and CDR2: GTSNPN and SVGIG (reference sequence). The CDR3 sequence is 12 residues long. As DNA, the CDR3 is TGTGCTTTGCACCGAGCTAATGAAAAACTGTTTTTT. It yields the protein CALHRANEKLFF.

This clonotype was seen a few times. V usage is TRBV6-1 and J usage is TRBJ1-1; the D is unclear. Germline values: CDR1 MNHNS, CDR2 SASEGT. The germline V and J ends were trimmed by 11 bases and 6 bases, with 4 bases remaining between them. The CDR3 spans 8 residues. The CDR3 region has the DNA TGTGCCTCTCCTGAAGCTTTCTTT. It specifies CASPEAFF.

The chain uses TRBV4-2 and TRBJ2-2; D perhaps matches TRBD2 (7 bases). The CDR3 has 17 residues. The ends were cut back, 0 bases at V and 0 bases at J, with 11 bases in the middle. The V gene's germline CDR1 is LGHNA and CDR2 YNFKEQ. CDR3 residues: CASSQEGGLTNTGELFF. CDR3 DNA sequence: TGTGCCAGCAGCCAAGAAGGGGGACTAACGAACACCGGGGAGCTGTTTTTT.

This clonotype was counted between two and nine times. The J gene is TRBJ2-7, the V gene TRBV15, with 11 bases aligning to TRBD2. V shed 5 bases and J 6 bases; nucleotides not matched to a gene: 6. From germline, CDR1 is LNHNV and CDR2 YYDKDF (reference sequence). CDR3 size: 14 residues. The DNA for the CDR3 is TGTGCCACCAGCGTTACTAGCGGGAGTGGCGAGCAGTACTTC. This translates into CATSVTSGSGEQYF.

This clonotype was recorded a few times. A much larger clone lies a single base off, so this may be a read error. The chain employs TRBV7-3 and TRBJ2-3; TRBD2 matches at 7 bases. The ends lost 5 bases at V and 2 bases at J; junction bases unmatched: 4. This CDR3 spans 14 amino acids. Germline loops: CDR1 SGHTA, CDR2 FQGTGA. CDR3 loop: CASSPSGDTDTQYF. The CDR3 region has the DNA TGTGCCAGCAGCCCCAGCGGGGACACAGATACGCAGTATTTT.

This clonotype came up a few times. The chain uses TRBV6-5 and TRBJ2-7, with 7 positions matching TRBD1. Germline-derived CDR1 and CDR2 are MNHEY and SVGAGI. With V trimmed by 6 bases and J by 4 bases, 15 bases remained unmatched. CDR3 length equals 16 residues. CDR3 DNA: TGTGCCAGCAGCTACCTCCTCCGGGACAGAGTTTACGAGCAGTACTTC. This encodes CASSYLLRDRVYEQYF.

This clonotype occurred a few times. V gene TRBV6-6 combines with J gene TRBJ2-5; 9 bases align to TRBD1. The V segment lost 8 bases and the J segment 3 bases; nucleotides outside the gene matches: 4. The CDR3 is 13 residues long. Germline assignment: CDR1 MNHNY and CDR2 SVGAGI (reference sequence). The CDR3 nucleotides read TGTGCCAGCGTCACAGGGGGCGAAGAGACCCAGTACTTC. Residues: CASVTGGEETQYF.

The V call is TRBV10-3, the J call TRBJ2-1; 7 positions agree with TRBD2. There are 14 residues in the CDR3. V lost 8 bases, J lost 2 bases, and 6 bases stayed unmatched. From germline, CDR1 is ENHRY and CDR2 SYGVKD. The CDR3 sequence: CAIGNGLAYNEQFF. The DNA of the CDR3 is TGTGCCATCGGTAATGGACTAGCCTACAATGAGCAGTTCTTC.

This clonotype occurred a few times. The V and J genes are TRBV5-1 and TRBJ2-7; 12 positions agree with TRBD2. The CDR3 runs to 17 residues. Germline CDR1 SGHRS, CDR2 YFSETQ. The V segment lost 0 bases and the J segment 6 bases; nucleotides outside the gene matches: 10. This chain's CDR3 is CASSLESSGGAFSEQYF. DNA for the CDR3: TGCGCCAGCAGCTTGGAGTCTAGCGGGGGGGCCTTCTCCGAGCAGTACTTC.

This clonotype was picked up a small number of times. The chain uses TRBV12-3 or TRBV12-4 and TRBJ2-1; D gene unclear. The CDR3 has 11 residues. V lost 4 bases and J lost 9, with 7 bases in between. The CDR3 protein is CASSYTGEQFF. The CDR3 nucleotides read TGTGCCAGCAGTTATACGGGTGAGCAGTTCTTC.

The chain employs TRBV5-1 and TRBJ1-1; TRBD1 matches at 7 bases. V lost 6 bases and J lost 1; bases outside the gene matches: 9. The CDR3 extends over 15 amino acids. The V gene's germline CDR1 is SGHRS and CDR2 YFSETQ. The CDR3 DNA is TGCGCCAGCAAACCCTGGACAGGAGAGAACACTGAAGCTTTCTTT. Its translation is CASKPWTGENTEAFF.

The chain carries TRBV7-2 and TRBJ2-5; 13 bases fit TRBD2. Losses at the gene ends were 6 bases for V and 8 bases for J; bases not matched to a gene: 9. CDR1 and CDR2 (germline): SGHTA, FQGNSA. The CDR3 contains 15 residues. CDR3 sequence reads: CASRSGTSGTRTQYF. The CDR3 bases are TGTGCCAGCAGATCCGGGACTAGCGGGACCCGCACCCAGTACTTC.

V and J are TRBV20-1 and TRBJ2-7; D possibly matches TRBD1 or TRBD2 (5 bases each). Germline CDR1 is DFQATT and CDR2 is SNEGSKA (reference sequence). The CDR3 covers 14 residues. Between the trimmed V and J ends, which lost 2 bases and 6 bases, there was a span of 17 bases. The CDR3 spells CSARPGPHRGEQYF. The CDR3 nucleotides read TGCAGTGCTAGACCGGGGCCCCATCGGGGCGAGCAGTACTTC.

This clonotype was counted between two and nine times. V usage is TRBV20-1 and J usage is TRBJ2-1; 7 bases are shared with TRBD1. Per the germline V gene, CDR1 is DFQATT and CDR2 is SNEGSKA (reference sequence). V lost 3 bases to trimming and J lost 0 bases; unmatched junction nucleotides: 8. This CDR3 is 16 amino acids long. CDR3: CSASISRGRSYNEQFF. CDR3 bases: TGCAGTGCTAGTATTTCTAGGGGGCGCTCCTACAATGAGCAGTTCTTC.

The V and J genes are TRBV7-2 and TRBJ2-1, with D uncertain. Trimming removed 3 bases at V and 11 bases at J, with 11 bases between. This CDR3 has 12 residues. The germline V gene encodes CDR1 SGHTA and CDR2 FQGNSA. CDR3 sequence reads: CASSFGPRKQFF. CDR3 coding DNA: TGTGCCAGCAGCTTCGGTCCCAGGAAGCAGTTCTTC.

There are many counts of this clonotype. The chain recombines TRBV5-8 with TRBJ2-1, with TRBD2 as a possible D gene (5 bases). This CDR3 is 15 amino acids long. The germline CDR1 and CDR2 sequences are SGHTS and YDEGEE. The V gene lost 0 bases and the J gene lost 6 bases, with 13 bases spanning the gap. The CDR3 DNA reads TGTGCCAGCAGCTTGGAAGGGAGTCCCCTCAATGAGCAGTTCTTC. Protein: CASSLEGSPLNEQFF.

This clonotype was seen a handful of times. The chain links TRBV20-1 to TRBJ2-7; 12 positions match TRBD2. The germline gives CDR1 DFQATT, CDR2 SNEGSKA (reference sequence). After removal of 2 bases from V and 0 bases from J, the junction contained 8 bases not matched to a gene. This CDR3 contains 17 residues. CDR3 loop: CSARHSSGRASSYEQYF. CDR3 nucleotides: TGCAGTGCTAGACATTCTAGCGGGAGGGCCTCCTCCTACGAGCAGTACTTC.

This clonotype was seen more than once but under ten times. The gene calls are TRBV7-2 and TRBJ2-4; D may be TRBD2 (5 bases). Germline-derived CDR1 and CDR2 are SGHTA and FQGNSA. The CDR3 covers 16 residues. Trimming stripped 1 base from V and 0 bases from J, with 10 bases between. The CDR3 loop reads CASSLEIGLAKNIQYF. Written as DNA, the CDR3 is TGTGCCAGCAGCTTAGAGATTGGACTAGCCAAAAACATTCAGTACTTC.

The chain has TRBV20-1 and TRBJ2-7; D gene unclear. The germline gives CDR1 DFQATT, CDR2 SNEGSKA (reference sequence). Trimming left V 1 base short and J 8 bases short, with 24 bases between. The CDR3 has 16 residues. The CDR3: CSARGPERRWPWKQYF. CDR3 coding DNA: TGCAGTGCTAGAGGTCCAGAACGGCGGTGGCCTTGGAAGCAGTACTTC.

In its sample, this clonotype was seen a few times. The CDR3 DNA is TGTGCCAGCAGCTTAGGACTAGCGGGGGTGATCCAAGAGACCCAGTACTTC. Translating it yields CASSLGLAGVIQETQYF. The rearrangement joins TRBV7-6 to TRBJ2-5; 12 nucleotides match TRBD2. Per the germline V gene, CDR1 is SGHVS and CDR2 is FNYEAQ. The CDR3 totals 17 residues. J lost 1 base, V lost 1 base, and 4 bases had no gene match.

This clonotype was detected a few times. V and J are TRBV27 and TRBJ2-3; 11 bases align to TRBD2. The V segment lost 6 bases and the J segment 2 bases; nucleotides outside the gene matches: 7. Germline-derived CDR1 and CDR2 are MNHEY and SMNVEV (reference sequence). The length of the CDR3 is 16 residues. The CDR3 region has the DNA TGTGCCAGCAGCCCAGTGGGACTAGCGGCCACAGATACGCAGTATTTT. This encodes CASSPVGLAATDTQYF.

The chain is built from TRBV4-3 and TRBJ2-5; 9 bases are a match to TRBD2. The trim removed 2 bases at V and 5 bases at J, leaving 6 bases unmatched. The CDR3 runs 15 residues. CDR1 and CDR2 from the germline V gene are LGHNA and YSLEER. For the CDR3, the DNA is TGCGCCAGCAGCCAATCGCGGGAGGGTTGGGAGACCCAGTACTTC. This gives the protein CASSQSREGWETQYF.

This chain connects TRBV7-2 to TRBJ1-2, with a weak D call TRBD1 (5 bases). Germline CDR1 is SGHTA and CDR2 is FQGNSA. The CDR3 totals 14 residues. V was pared by 1 base and J by 5 bases, with 11 bases between. CDR3 in DNA: TGTGCCAGCAGCTTAGGCCCAGGGTTTTATGGCTACACCTTC. This gives the protein CASSLGPGFYGYTF.

This clonotype was observed a handful of times. The genes are TRBV25-1 and TRBJ2-4, with 9 bases identical to TRBD2. This CDR3 has 14 amino acids. Unmatched junction bases numbered 4, after V lost 5 bases and J lost 5 bases. CDR1 and CDR2 from the germline V gene are MGHDK and SYGVNS. The CDR3 protein is CASSLSGGQNIQYF. The CDR3 nucleotides are TGTGCCAGCAGTCTCAGCGGGGGGCAAAACATTCAGTACTTC.